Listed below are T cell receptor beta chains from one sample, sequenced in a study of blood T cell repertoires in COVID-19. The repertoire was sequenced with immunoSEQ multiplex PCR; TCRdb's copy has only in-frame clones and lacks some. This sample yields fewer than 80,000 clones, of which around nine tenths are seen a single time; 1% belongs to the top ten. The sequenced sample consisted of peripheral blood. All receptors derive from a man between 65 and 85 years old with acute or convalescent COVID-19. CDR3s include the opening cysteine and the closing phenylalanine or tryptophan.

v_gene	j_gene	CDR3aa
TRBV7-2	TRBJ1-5	CASSPGDRGDQPQHF
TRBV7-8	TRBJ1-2	CASSLVQGHGYTF
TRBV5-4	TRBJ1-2	CASSFYGTANYGYTF
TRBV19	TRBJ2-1	CASSISRNEQFF
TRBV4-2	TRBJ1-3	CASSQDRAGTGNTIYF
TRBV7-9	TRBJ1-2	CASSLVPGDYGYTF
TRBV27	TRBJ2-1	CASIPTGKGTSYNEQFF
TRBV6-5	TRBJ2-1	CASSYSPGDEQFF
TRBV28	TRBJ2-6	CAVTPRRPGANVLTF
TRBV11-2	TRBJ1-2	CASSLGGRVDYGYTF
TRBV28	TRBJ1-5	CASQGNQPQHF
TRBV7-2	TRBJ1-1	CASSLRRGWRTEAFF
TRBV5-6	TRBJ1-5	CASSRGQGRNQPQHF
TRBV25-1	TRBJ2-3	CASSSLAGEVDTQYF
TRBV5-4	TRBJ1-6	CASSSGQGAPLHF
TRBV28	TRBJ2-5	CASSGASGRRGGETQYF
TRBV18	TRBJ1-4	CASSEQVPATNEKLFF
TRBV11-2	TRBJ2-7	CASSLDLAGSYEQYF
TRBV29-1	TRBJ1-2	CSVEIGRNYGYTF
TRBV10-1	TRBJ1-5	CASSRTTGGQPQHF
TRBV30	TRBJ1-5	CAWSVKGGNQPQHF
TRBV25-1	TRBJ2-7	CASTFREAYEQYF
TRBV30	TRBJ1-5	CAWSRGQGNQPQHF
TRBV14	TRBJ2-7	CASSQRDREQYF